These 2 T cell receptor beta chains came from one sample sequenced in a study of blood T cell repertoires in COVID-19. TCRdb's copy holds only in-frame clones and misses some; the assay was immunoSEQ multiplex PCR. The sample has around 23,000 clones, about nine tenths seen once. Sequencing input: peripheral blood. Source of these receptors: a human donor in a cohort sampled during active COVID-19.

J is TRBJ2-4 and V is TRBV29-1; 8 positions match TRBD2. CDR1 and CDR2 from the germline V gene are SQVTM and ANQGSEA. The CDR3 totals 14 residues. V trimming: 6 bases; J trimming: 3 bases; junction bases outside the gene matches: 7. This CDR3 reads CSVPGGGLKNIQYF. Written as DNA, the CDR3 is TGCAGCGTCCCGGGGGGGGGTCTCAAAAACATTCAGTACTTC.

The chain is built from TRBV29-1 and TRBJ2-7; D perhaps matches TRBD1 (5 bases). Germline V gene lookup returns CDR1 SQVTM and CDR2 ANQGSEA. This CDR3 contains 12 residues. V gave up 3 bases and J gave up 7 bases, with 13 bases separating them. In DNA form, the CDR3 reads TGCAGCGTTGAGGGAAGGGGCAGGGAGCAGTACTTC. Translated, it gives CSVEGRGREQYF.